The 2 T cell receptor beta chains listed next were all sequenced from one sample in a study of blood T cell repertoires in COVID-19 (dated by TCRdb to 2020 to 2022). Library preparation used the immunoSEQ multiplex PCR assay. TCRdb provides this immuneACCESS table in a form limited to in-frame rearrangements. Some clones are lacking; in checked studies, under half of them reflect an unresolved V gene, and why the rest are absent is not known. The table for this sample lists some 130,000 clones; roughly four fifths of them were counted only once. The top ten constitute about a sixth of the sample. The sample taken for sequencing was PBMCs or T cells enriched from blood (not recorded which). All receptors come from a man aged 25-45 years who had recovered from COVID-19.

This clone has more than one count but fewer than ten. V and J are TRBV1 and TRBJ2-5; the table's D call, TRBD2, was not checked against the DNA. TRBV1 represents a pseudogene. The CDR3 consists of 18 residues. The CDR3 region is CTSSQDQSGLSPSKTQYF. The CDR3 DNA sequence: TGCACCAGCAGCCAGGACCAATCGGGACTAAGCCCTTCAAAGACCCAGTACTTC.

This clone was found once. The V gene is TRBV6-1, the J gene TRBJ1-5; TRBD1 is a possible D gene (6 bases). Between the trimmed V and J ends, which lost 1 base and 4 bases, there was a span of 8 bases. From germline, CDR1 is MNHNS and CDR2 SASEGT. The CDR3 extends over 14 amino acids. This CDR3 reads CASSEGQENQPQHF. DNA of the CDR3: TGTGCCAGCAGTGAAGGACAGGAAAATCAGCCCCAGCATTTT.